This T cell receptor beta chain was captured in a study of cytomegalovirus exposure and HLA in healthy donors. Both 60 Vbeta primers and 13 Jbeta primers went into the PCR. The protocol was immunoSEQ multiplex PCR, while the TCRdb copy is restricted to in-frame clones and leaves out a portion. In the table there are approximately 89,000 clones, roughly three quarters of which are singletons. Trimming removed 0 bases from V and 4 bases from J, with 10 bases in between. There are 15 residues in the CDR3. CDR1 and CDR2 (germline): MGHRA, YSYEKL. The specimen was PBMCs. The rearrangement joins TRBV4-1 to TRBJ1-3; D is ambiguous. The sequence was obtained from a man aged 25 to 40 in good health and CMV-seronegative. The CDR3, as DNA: TGCGCCAGCAGCCAAGATAGCGCCGAAGGAAACACCATATATTTT. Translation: CASSQDSAEGNTIYF.